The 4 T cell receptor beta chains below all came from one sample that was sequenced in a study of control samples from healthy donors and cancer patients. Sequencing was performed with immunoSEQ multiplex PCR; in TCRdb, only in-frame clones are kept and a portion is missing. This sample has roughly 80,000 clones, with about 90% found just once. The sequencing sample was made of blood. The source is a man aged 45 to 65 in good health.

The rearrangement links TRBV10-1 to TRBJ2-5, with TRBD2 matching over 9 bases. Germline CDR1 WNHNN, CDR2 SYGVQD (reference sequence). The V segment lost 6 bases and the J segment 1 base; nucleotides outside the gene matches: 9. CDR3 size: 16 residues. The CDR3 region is CASRRVSGGRQETQYF. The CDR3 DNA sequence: TGCGCCAGCAGGCGGGTTAGCGGGGGCCGCCAAGAGACCCAGTACTTC.

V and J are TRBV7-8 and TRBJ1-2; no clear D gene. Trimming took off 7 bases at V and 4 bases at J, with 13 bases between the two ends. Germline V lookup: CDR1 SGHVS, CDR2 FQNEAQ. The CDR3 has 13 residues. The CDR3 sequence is CASTPTAAYGYTF. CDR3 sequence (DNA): TGTGCCAGCACCCCTACGGCCGCCTATGGCTACACCTTC.

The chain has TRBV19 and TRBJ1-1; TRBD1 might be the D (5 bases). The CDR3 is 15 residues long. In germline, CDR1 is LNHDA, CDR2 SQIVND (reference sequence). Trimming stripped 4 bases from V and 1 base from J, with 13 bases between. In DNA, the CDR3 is TGTGCCAGTAGTAACACAGGTCAAGGGAACACTGAAGCTTTCTTT. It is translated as CASSNTGQGNTEAFF.

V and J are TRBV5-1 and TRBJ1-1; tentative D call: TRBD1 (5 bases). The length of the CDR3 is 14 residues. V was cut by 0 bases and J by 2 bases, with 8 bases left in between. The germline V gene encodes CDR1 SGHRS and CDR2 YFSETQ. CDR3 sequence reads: CASSLEGDNTEAFF. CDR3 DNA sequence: TGCGCCAGCAGCTTGGAAGGGGATAACACTGAAGCTTTCTTT.